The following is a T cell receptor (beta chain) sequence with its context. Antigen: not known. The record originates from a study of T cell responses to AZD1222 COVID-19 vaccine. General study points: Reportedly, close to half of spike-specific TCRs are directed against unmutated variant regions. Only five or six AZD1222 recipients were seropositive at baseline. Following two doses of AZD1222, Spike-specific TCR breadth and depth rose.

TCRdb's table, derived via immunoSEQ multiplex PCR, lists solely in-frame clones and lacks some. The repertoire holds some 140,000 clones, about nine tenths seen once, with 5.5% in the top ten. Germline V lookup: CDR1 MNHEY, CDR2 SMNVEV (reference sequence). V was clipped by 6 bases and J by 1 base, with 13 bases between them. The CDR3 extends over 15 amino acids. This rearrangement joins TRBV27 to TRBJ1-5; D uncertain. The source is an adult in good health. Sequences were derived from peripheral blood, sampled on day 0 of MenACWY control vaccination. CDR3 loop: CASRPMAASNQPQHF. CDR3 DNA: TGTGCCAGCAGGCCGATGGCGGCAAGCAATCAGCCCCAGCATTTT.